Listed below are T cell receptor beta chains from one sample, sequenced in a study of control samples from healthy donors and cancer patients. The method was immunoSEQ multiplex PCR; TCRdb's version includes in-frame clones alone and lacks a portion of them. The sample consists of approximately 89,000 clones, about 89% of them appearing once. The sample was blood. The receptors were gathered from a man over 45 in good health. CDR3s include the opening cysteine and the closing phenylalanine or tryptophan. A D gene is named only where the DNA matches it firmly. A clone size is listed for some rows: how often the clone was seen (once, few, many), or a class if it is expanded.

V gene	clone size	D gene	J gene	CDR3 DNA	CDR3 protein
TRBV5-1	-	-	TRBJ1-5	TGCGCCAGCAGCTTGGGACAGAATCAGCCCCAGCATTTT	CASSLGQNQPQHF
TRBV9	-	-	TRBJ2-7	TGTGCCAGCAGCGTGGCCCGGGACGGAACCTACGAGCAGTACTTC	CASSVARDGTYEQYF
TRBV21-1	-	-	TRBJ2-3	TGTGCCAGCAGCCCCTGGGACCCCAGCACAGATACGCAGTATTTT	CASSPWDPSTDTQYF
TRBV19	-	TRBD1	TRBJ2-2	TGTGCCAGCCGACAGGGGTCTACCGGGCGGCTGTTTTTT	CASRQGSTGRLFF
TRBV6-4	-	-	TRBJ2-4	TGTGCCAGCAGTGACCCCAGGGAGACACCTACCAAAAACATTCAGTACTTC	CASSDPRETPTKNIQYF
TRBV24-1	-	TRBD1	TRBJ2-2	TGTGCCACCAGTGATGCCCCCTATTGGACAGGGGCCCCCGGGGAGCTGTTTTTT	CATSDAPYWTGAPGELFF
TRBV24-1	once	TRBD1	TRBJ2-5	TGTGCCACCAGTGGGGGACAGGGGATTTTCCAAGAGACCCAGTACTTC	CATSGGQGIFQETQYF
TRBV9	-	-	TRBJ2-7	TGTGCCAGCAGCGTAGTTAGAGTGAAGTCCTACACAGAAACTTACGGGGGTCATCCCGGCGGGCAGTACTTC	CASSVVRVKSYTETYGGHPGGQYF
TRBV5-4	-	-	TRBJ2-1	TGTGCCAGCAGCCCCCTGCAGGGAAGCTCCTACAATGAGCAGTTCTTC	CASSPLQGSSYNEQFF
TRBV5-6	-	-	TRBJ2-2	TGTGCCAGCAGCTTTCGGAGGCGACAGACGAACACCGGGGAGCTGTTTTTT	CASSFRRRQTNTGELFF
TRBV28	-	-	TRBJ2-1	TGTGCCAGCCATAGCGGAAGCTCCTACAATGAGCAGTTCTTC	CASHSGSSYNEQFF